A single sample gave rise to the 32 T cell receptor beta chains below, sequenced in a study of OX40 agonist ivuxolimab in advanced cancers. Data came from immunoSEQ multiplex PCR; TCRdb stores just in-frame clones and leaves some out. Among approximately 76,000 clones listed, roughly 94% were seen once. The input for sequencing was CD4+ or CD8+ T cells sorted from blood, taken in a trial of the OX40 agonist ivuxolimab. The source is an adult with an advanced solid tumor such as melanoma, head and neck, liver or kidney cancer.

This chain links TRBV28 with TRBJ2-2; D call uncertain. Trimming stripped 4 bases from V and 2 bases from J, with 20 bases between. The CDR3 totals 18 residues. The germline V gene has CDR1 MDHEN and CDR2 SYDVKM. CDR3 coding DNA: TGTGCCAGCAGTTCTCCCCTCTTAGGACCCTCCAACACCGGGGAGCTGTTTTTT. It is translated as CASSSPLLGPSNTGELFF. Based on the CDR3 plus reference TRBV28 and TRBJ2-2, the full variable domain is DVKVTQSSRYLVKRTGEKVFLECVQDMDHENMFWYRQDPGLGLRLIYFSYDVKMKEKGDIPEGYSVSREKKERFSLILESASTNQTSMYLCASSSPLLGPSNTGELFFGEGSRLTVL.

The chain couples TRBV9 to TRBJ2-1; 11 bases are a match to TRBD2. Germline V gene data show CDR1 as SGDLS and CDR2 as YYNGEE. V trimming: 1 base; J trimming: 2 bases; junction bases outside the gene matches: 8. This CDR3 has 18 amino acids. CDR3 protein: CASSVPSGTSGTYNEQFF. For the CDR3, the DNA is TGTGCCAGCAGCGTACCCTCCGGGACTAGCGGCACCTACAATGAGCAGTTCTTC.

The chain recombines TRBV4-3 with TRBJ2-1; TRBD2 aligns across 12 bases. V lost 0 bases to trimming and J lost 4 bases; unmatched junction nucleotides: 19. The CDR3 has 22 amino acids. The germline gives CDR1 LGHNA, CDR2 YSLEER. In nucleotides, the CDR3 is TGCGCCAGCAGCCAAGACCTTTATGCGATCGGAGAACTAGCGGGAGGTTACAATGAGCAGTTCTTC. This gives the protein CASSQDLYAIGELAGGYNEQFF.

This sequence joins TRBV30 and TRBJ1-5; D unresolved. Per the germline V gene, CDR1 is GTSNPN and CDR2 is SVGIG (reference sequence). The CDR3 spans 11 residues. V lost 0 bases and J lost 6, with 3 bases in between. CDR3 region: CAWSVGQPQHF. For the CDR3, the DNA is TGTGCCTGGAGTGTTGGTCAGCCCCAGCATTTT.

The gene calls are TRBV27 and TRBJ2-7; D possibly uses TRBD1 or TRBD2 (5 bases each). The germline V and J ends were trimmed by 1 base and 9 bases, with 16 bases remaining between them. CDR3 length: 14 residues. The germline gives CDR1 MNHEY, CDR2 SMNVEV (reference sequence). CDR3 residues: CASSLLGTYVGQYF. DNA of the CDR3: TGTGCCAGCAGTTTATTGGGGACGTACGTTGGGCAGTACTTC.

CDR3 sequence: CASSYSQSYEQYF. CDR3 DNA: TGTGCCAGCAGTTACTCGCAGTCCTACGAGCAGTACTTC. The chain is built from TRBV6-5 and TRBJ2-7; D gene ambiguous. The ends were cut back, 0 bases at V and 1 base at J, with 4 bases in the middle. The V gene's germline CDR1 is MNHEY and CDR2 SVGAGI. The CDR3 has 13 residues.

The V gene is TRBV6-6, the J gene TRBJ2-7, with TRBD1 as a possible D gene (5 bases). The germline V gene has CDR1 MNHNY and CDR2 SVGAGI (reference sequence). CDR3 size: 14 residues. Trimming stripped 2 bases from V and 2 bases from J, with 10 bases between. Here the CDR3 DNA reads TGTGCCAGCAGTTACAGCCGACAGCCCTACGAGCAGTACTTC. Translated, it gives CASSYSRQPYEQYF.

The V call is TRBV4-3, the J call TRBJ2-5; 7 positions match TRBD1. CDR3 length equals 14 residues. Germline V CDR1 and CDR2: LGHNA, YSLEER. V lost 4 bases and J lost 4; bases outside the gene matches: 6. This CDR3 reads CASSLRQGPETQYF. The CDR3 DNA reads as TGCGCCAGCAGCCTACGACAGGGCCCAGAGACCCAGTACTTC.

This sequence joins TRBV7-9 and TRBJ2-7; D possibly uses TRBD1 or TRBD2 (6 bases each). This CDR3 contains 13 residues. V lost 7 bases, J lost 6 bases, and 16 bases lay in between. CDR1 and CDR2 from the germline V gene are SEHNR and FQNEAQ (reference sequence). The CDR3 region is CASMSPGASEQYF. The CDR3 DNA reads TGTGCCAGCATGAGCCCGGGGGCCTCCGAGCAGTACTTC.

The V gene is TRBV7-9, the J gene TRBJ1-1; TRBD1 is a possible D gene (5 bases). The length of the CDR3 is 13 residues. Germline-derived CDR1 and CDR2 are SEHNR and FQNEAQ (reference sequence). Trimming left V 5 bases short and J 7 bases short, with 14 bases between. The CDR3 nucleotides are TGTGCCAGCAGCCAAAGAGGGGTTCTTGAAGCTTTCTTT. It translates to CASSQRGVLEAFF.

V usage is TRBV13 and J usage is TRBJ1-2; D might be TRBD1 (6 bases). The germline V and J ends were trimmed by 6 bases and 3 bases, with 20 bases remaining between them. The CDR3 contains 16 residues. CDR1 PRHDT and CDR2 FYEKMQ come from the germline V gene (reference sequence). The CDR3: CASRIRGGAEDYGYTF. The DNA for the CDR3 is TGTGCCAGCAGAATACGAGGGGGGGCGGAAGACTATGGCTACACCTTC. The full variable domain, with the rest looked up from reference TRBV13 and TRBJ1-2, is AAGVIQSPRHLIKEKRETATLKCYPIPRHDTVYWYQQGPGQDPQFLISFYEKMQSDKGSIPDRFSAQQFSDYHSELNMSSLELGDSALYFCASRIRGGAEDYGYTFGSGTRLTVV.

The chain joins TRBV5-6 to TRBJ2-1; TRBD2 agrees at 8 bases. Trimming removed 0 bases from V and 6 bases from J; junction bases left unmatched: 14. CDR3 size: 18 residues. CDR1 SGHDT and CDR2 YYEEEE come from the germline V gene. This CDR3 is CASSLGGAGALFSNEQFF. The CDR3 bases are TGTGCCAGCAGCTTGGGTGGAGCGGGGGCCCTTTTCTCCAATGAGCAGTTCTTC.

The chain combines TRBV4-1 with TRBJ2-5, with 11 bases lining up with TRBD2. The DNA end favors TRBJ2-7, so the J call may be wrong. The length of the CDR3 is 17 residues. Germline values: CDR1 MGHRA, CDR2 YSYEKL. This CDR3 reads CASSQDPLAGGTYEQYF. The CDR3 DNA reads as TGCGCCAGCAGCCAAGATCCCCTAGCGGGAGGAACCTACGAGCAGTACTTC.

The chain recombines TRBV7-9 with TRBJ1-1; D is uncertain. CDR3 length: 13 residues. Germline CDR1 and CDR2: SEHNR and FQNEAQ (reference sequence). V was pared by 5 bases and J by 3 bases, with 10 bases between. CDR3 region: CASSHPVHTEAFF. The CDR3 bases are TGTGCCAGCAGCCACCCAGTCCACACTGAAGCTTTCTTT.

The CDR3 protein is CSVEGTGRGWQDTQYF. Here the CDR3 DNA reads TGCAGCGTTGAAGGGACAGGGCGGGGGTGGCAAGATACGCAGTATTTT. The chain uses TRBV29-1 and TRBJ2-3; maybe TRBD1 (8 bases). The CDR3 has 16 residues. The germline V gene has CDR1 SQVTM and CDR2 ANQGSEA. Trimming left V 1 base short and J 5 bases short, with 19 bases between.

The chain employs TRBV15 and TRBJ1-5; D gene ambiguous. V was clipped by 4 bases and J by 0 bases, with 10 bases between them. The CDR3 length is 15 residues. Germline CDR1 LNHNV, CDR2 YYDKDF (reference sequence). The CDR3 nucleotides are TGTGCCACCAGCACGGACGGAAATAGCAATCAGCCCCAGCATTTT. Its translation is CATSTDGNSNQPQHF.

The rearrangement joins TRBV15 to TRBJ2-1; D perhaps matches TRBD2 (6 bases). Trimming stripped 6 bases from V and 5 bases from J, with 14 bases between. In germline, CDR1 is LNHNV, CDR2 YYDKDF (reference sequence). This CDR3 is 14 amino acids long. In nucleotides, the CDR3 is TGTGCCACCAGTAGGATAGCGGACAACAATGAGCAGTTCTTC. Residues: CATSRIADNNEQFF.

In nucleotides, the CDR3 is TGTGCCAGCAGCCCGGGTTGGGAGGGCCGTGATACGCAGTATTTT. Translation: CASSPGWEGRDTQYF. This chain uses TRBV11-2 with TRBJ2-3, with 7 nucleotides matching TRBD2. The V segment lost 5 bases and the J segment 6 bases; nucleotides outside the gene matches: 11. CDR1 SGHAT and CDR2 FQNNGV come from the germline V gene. The CDR3 is 15 residues long.

Regarding this clone: One junction end disagrees with the germline gene, perhaps due to a read error. The chain combines TRBV4-1 with TRBJ2-1, with D tentatively TRBD2 (5 bases). The CDR3 spans 12 residues. Germline CDR1 and CDR2: MGHRA and YSYEKL. CDR3 amino acids: CASSQKDSERFF. In DNA form, the CDR3 reads TGCGCCAGCAGCCAAAAGGACTCAGAGCGGTTCTTC.

This clone was observed a single time. In DNA form, the CDR3 reads TGTGCCAGCAGGCCGACAGGTGCAACTAATGAAAAACTGTTTTTT. The encoded protein is CASRPTGATNEKLFF. This rearrangement joins TRBV5-6 to TRBJ1-4, with a weak D call TRBD1 (6 bases). The CDR3 runs to 15 residues. Germline V gene lookup returns CDR1 SGHDT and CDR2 YYEEEE. Trimming removed 5 bases at V and 0 bases at J, with 11 bases between. Based on the CDR3 plus reference TRBV5-6 and TRBJ1-4, the full variable domain is DAGVTQSPTHLIKTRGQQVTLRCSPKSGHDTVSWYQQALGQGPQFIFQYYEEEERQRGNFPDRFSGHQFPNYSSELNVNALLLGDSALYLCASRPTGATNEKLFFGSGTQLSVL.

The V call is TRBV7-9, the J call TRBJ1-1; D perhaps matches TRBD1 (5 bases). This CDR3 is built from 16 residues. V shed 5 bases and J shed 0 bases, with 16 bases lying between them. The germline V gene encodes CDR1 SEHNR and CDR2 FQNEAQ (reference sequence). The CDR3 here is CASSPSPSGMNTEAFF. DNA of the CDR3: TGTGCCAGCAGCCCCTCTCCGTCAGGGATGAACACTGAAGCTTTCTTT.

The chain combines TRBV9 with TRBJ2-2; D may be TRBD2 (6 bases). The CDR3 consists of 18 residues. The germline CDR1 and CDR2 sequences are SGDLS and YYNGEE. The V end was cut by 0 bases, the J end by 7 bases, with 22 bases between. DNA of the CDR3: TGTGCCAGCAGCGTAGTGGCGCTAGCGCCCGTCGGGAGCGGGGAGCTGTTTTTT. This translates into CASSVVALAPVGSGELFF.

This clone has a single count. V usage is TRBV25-1 and J usage is TRBJ2-7, with D unclear. Trimming removed 4 bases from V and 2 bases from J, with 3 bases in between. Looked up from germline, CDR1 is MGHDK and CDR2 is SYGVNS. The CDR3 is 11 residues long. In DNA form, the CDR3 reads TGTGCCAGCAGTGCCCCCTACGAGCAGTACTTC. Amino acid sequence: CASSAPYEQYF.

J is TRBJ2-7 and V is TRBV27, with TRBD1 matching 8 bases. The CDR3 is 17 residues long. Germline V CDR1 and CDR2: MNHEY, SMNVEV (reference sequence). Germline trimming cut 6 bases from V and 6 bases from J; bases unmatched to any gene: 19. CDR3 sequence (DNA): TGTGCCAGCAGACCCACCCAAAAGACAGGGGCAAAGGGCGAGCAGTACTTC. Translation: CASRPTQKTGAKGEQYF.

The V gene is TRBV14, the J gene TRBJ1-4, with 7 positions matching TRBD1. V lost 4 bases to trimming and J lost 6 bases; unmatched junction nucleotides: 5. The germline V gene has CDR1 SGHDN and CDR2 FVKESK. The CDR3 runs to 14 residues. The CDR3 loop is CASSPTDRDEKLFF. CDR3 sequence (DNA): TGTGCCAGCAGCCCTACAGACAGGGATGAAAAACTGTTTTTT.

This clone appeared a single time. The chain carries TRBV7-3 and TRBJ2-3, with a possible D match to TRBD1 (6 bases). The V end lost 2 bases, the J end lost 0 bases, and 12 bases lay between the germline ends. From germline, CDR1 is SGHTA and CDR2 FQGTGA. This CDR3 contains 16 residues. CDR3 amino acids: CASSLETGPSTDTQYF. CDR3 nucleotides: TGTGCCAGCAGCTTAGAAACAGGGCCCAGCACAGATACGCAGTATTTT.

The chain joins TRBV2 to TRBJ2-2, with D unresolved. The CDR3 covers 13 residues. V gave up 6 bases and J gave up 0 bases, with 5 bases separating them. Germline V gives CDR1 SNHLY, CDR2 FYNNEI. CDR3 in amino acids: CASSWPNTGELFF. The CDR3 region has the DNA TGTGCCAGCAGCTGGCCGAACACCGGGGAGCTGTTTTTT. The full variable domain, its missing parts supplied by reference TRBV2 and TRBJ2-2, is EPEVTQTPSHQVTQMGQEVILRCVPISNHLYFYWYRQILGQKVEFLVSFYNNEISEKSEIFDDQFSVERPDGSNFTLKIRSTKLEDSAMYFCASSWPNTGELFFGEGSRLTVL.

V and J are TRBV9 and TRBJ2-1, with D perhaps given as TRBD1 or TRBD2 (5 bases each). The V and J ends lost 4 bases and 12 bases respectively, with 11 bases between them. Germline assignment: CDR1 SGDLS and CDR2 YYNGEE. The CDR3 runs to 11 residues. The CDR3 spells CASSSGTLQFF. In nucleotides, the CDR3 is TGTGCCAGCAGCTCAGGGACCTTGCAGTTCTTC.

The gene calls are TRBV7-9 and TRBJ2-1; D not resolved. Between the trimmed V and J ends, which lost 2 bases and 3 bases, there was a span of 11 bases. The CDR3 consists of 15 residues. Germline V gives CDR1 SEHNR, CDR2 FQNEAQ (reference sequence). Here the CDR3 DNA reads TGTGCCAGCAGCTTATCAGCCGGCGGCTACAATGAGCAGTTCTTC. It codes for CASSLSAGGYNEQFF.

This clone has a handful of counts. The V gene is TRBV4-2, the J gene TRBJ2-7; 16 bases are a match to TRBD2. The CDR3 covers 18 residues. V lost 0 bases and J lost 5; bases outside the gene matches: 7. Germline assignment: CDR1 LGHNA and CDR2 YNFKEQ. CDR3 DNA sequence: TGTGCCAGCAGCCAAGATGAAGGGACTAGCGGGAGGGCCGACGAGCAGTACTTC. It yields the protein CASSQDEGTSGRADEQYF.

The chain recombines TRBV7-9 with TRBJ2-7; 9 bases are a match to TRBD2. CDR1 and CDR2 (germline): SEHNR, FQNEAQ (reference sequence). J was trimmed by 0 bases and V by 5 bases; bases with no gene match: 11. The CDR3 sequence is 17 residues long. CDR3 in amino acids: CASSPGLGLAFSYEQYF. The DNA for the CDR3 is TGTGCCAGCAGCCCCGGGCTGGGACTAGCCTTCTCCTACGAGCAGTACTTC.

This chain links TRBV10-3 with TRBJ2-1; TRBD1 matches at 9 bases. V gave up 0 bases and J gave up 6 bases; unmatched junction bases: 12. Germline V gives CDR1 ENHRY, CDR2 SYGVKD. This CDR3 comprises 18 residues. CDR3 sequence (DNA): TGTGCCATCAGTGAGTCGATACAGGGGGCGTTGGGTGCCAATGAGCAGTTCTTC. It specifies CAISESIQGALGANEQFF.